These T cell receptor beta chains were read from a single sample in a study of early T cells in non-severe SARS-CoV-2 infection. TCRdb reanalysed the 5' RACE reads using MiXCR and keeps one entry per CDR3 protein. The sample contains more than 55,000 distinct CDR3 sequences, around 9.3% of which appear only once. Sequencing used whole blood. Every receptor here comes from an adult who was a healthcare worker with PCR-confirmed SARS-CoV-2 infection or an uninfected control (not recorded which). Each CDR3 is given with its conserved first and last residue. A D gene is named only where the DNA matches it firmly. Not every row has a clone size; where given, it reads once, few, many or a size class.

few TRBJ2-5 TRBV19 . TGTGCCAGTAGTAACTCAGGAGAGACCCAGTACTTC CASSNSGETQYF
few TRBJ2-2 TRBV12-3/TRBV12-4 . TGTGCCAGCAGTCCCGGTTTCAGCAACACCGGGGAGCTGTTTTTT CASSPGFSNTGELFF
many TRBJ1-5 TRBV6-1 . TGTGCCAGCAGTCCGCGGGCCGGTTCGCCCCAGCATTTT CASSPRAGSPQHF
few TRBJ2-2 TRBV5-1 . TGCGCCAGCAGCACCACAGGGTTAGCCGGGGAGCTGTTTTTT CASSTTGLAGELFF
once TRBJ1-4 TRBV6-2/TRBV6-3 . TGTGCCAGCAGTTACGGCAGGACCTATAATGAAAAACTGTTATTT CASSYGRTYNEKLLF
many TRBJ1-2 TRBV20-1 . TGCAGTGCTAGAGCCCCGGGCGGGGAGGCTGGCTACACCTTC CSARAPGGEAGYTF
many TRBJ2-2 TRBV5-1 . TGCGCCAGCAGCTTGGCCCACTCCGGGGAGCTGTTTTTT CASSLAHSGELFF
few TRBJ1-1 TRBV9 TRBD1 TGTGCCAGCAGCGGAAGACAGGGCCAGAACACTGAAGCTTTCTTT CASSGRQGQNTEAFF
many TRBJ2-7 TRBV28 TRBD1 TGTGCCAGCAGTCCACCCCAGACAGGGGGCCTCGAGCAGTACTTC CASSPPQTGGLEQYF
. TRBJ2-1 TRBV3-1 TRBD1 TGTGCCAGCAGCCATCGACGGGACAGGGTTAATGAGCAGTTCTTC CASSHRRDRVNEQFF
many TRBJ1-5 TRBV5-6 TRBD1 TGTGCCAGCAGCTCCCGGACAGGGTATCAGCCCCAGCATTTT CASSSRTGYQPQHF
many TRBJ2-3 TRBV29-1 . TGCAGCGCAAAAGGGCCTAGCGCCGGTGCCCACACAGATACGCAGTATTTT CSAKGPSAGAHTDTQYF
many TRBJ2-1 TRBV4-2 . TGTGCCAGCAGCCTAGGGGGGCCCAATGAGCAGTTCTTC CASSLGGPNEQFF